These 20 T cell receptor beta chains came from one sample sequenced in a study of shared clonotypes between healthy human individuals. TCRdb keeps only in-frame clones here, not all; method: immunoSEQ multiplex PCR. This sample has about 1 million clones, with around 76% found just once. What was sequenced was memory CD4+ T cells sorted from blood. As for subset: CD45RA-negative fraction. The source of these receptors is a young man in good health.

This clone is a singleton in its sample. The rearrangement joins TRBV6-6 to TRBJ2-5; 9 nucleotides match TRBD2. The CDR3 is made up of 14 amino acids. The germline gives CDR1 MNHNY, CDR2 SVGAGI (reference sequence). Trimming cost V 6 bases and J 3 bases; bases outside gene matches: 5. The CDR3 is CASRLAGYKETQYF. The CDR3 coding sequence is TGTGCCAGCAGGCTAGCGGGGTATAAAGAGACCCAGTACTTC.

The chain couples TRBV13 to TRBJ1-5; D call uncertain. Trimming shortened V by 0 bases and J by 8 bases, and 20 bases separated the two germline ends. This CDR3 comprises 17 residues. The germline CDR1 and CDR2 sequences are PRHDT and FYEKMQ (reference sequence). CDR3 in amino acids: CASSLGSGGRRIKPQHF. The DNA for the CDR3 is TGTGCCAGCAGCTTAGGTTCAGGCGGAAGGAGGATCAAGCCCCAGCATTTT.

The rearrangement joins TRBV4-1 to TRBJ2-7; D possibly matches TRBD1 or TRBD2 (5 bases each). V was shortened by 2 bases and J by 3 bases, with 14 bases between the two germline ends. The CDR3 loop spans 15 amino acids. Germline V gene sequence: CDR1 MGHRA, CDR2 YSYEKL. This CDR3 reads CASSQLGTINYEQYF. DNA for the CDR3: TGCGCCAGCAGCCAACTTGGGACCATAAACTACGAGCAGTACTTC.

V usage is TRBV5-4 and J usage is TRBJ2-1, with 9 bases lining up with TRBD1. The CDR3 is made up of 14 amino acids. The junction had 2 bases not matched to a gene; V was cut back by 4 bases and J by 3 bases. Germline V gene data show CDR1 as SGHNT and CDR2 as YYREEE (reference sequence). The CDR3 region is CASSQGQGYNEQFF. The CDR3 DNA reads as TGTGCCAGCAGCCAGGGACAGGGCTACAATGAGCAGTTCTTC. Full variable domain (outside the CDR3, taken from reference TRBV5-4 and TRBJ2-1): ETGVTQSPTHLIKTRGQQVTLRCSSQSGHNTVSWYQQALGQGPQFIFQYYREEENGRGNFPPRFSGLQFPNYSSELNVNALELDDSALYLCASSQGQGYNEQFFGPGTRLTVL.

This clone was seen a few times. The chain has TRBV10-3 and TRBJ2-1, with 10 bases lining up with TRBD1. Germline CDR1 and CDR2: ENHRY and SYGVKD. The trim removed 10 bases at V and 6 bases at J, leaving 3 bases unmatched. The CDR3 loop spans 12 amino acids. Written as DNA, the CDR3 is TGTGCCACGGGACAGGGGAGCAATGAGCAGTTCTTC. Translating it yields CATGQGSNEQFF.

This clone has at least ten counts. Other DNA sequences in the same sample also yield this CDR3. The chain combines TRBV5-1 with TRBJ2-2, with D possibly being TRBD2 (7 bases). Trimming left V 0 bases short and J 2 bases short, with 11 bases between. Germline CDR1 and CDR2: SGHRS and YFSETQ. The CDR3 length is 16 residues. CDR3: CASSLVAGANTGELFF. The CDR3, as DNA: TGCGCCAGCAGCTTGGTTGCGGGGGCCAACACCGGGGAGCTGTTTTTT.

The rearrangement joins TRBV25-1 to TRBJ2-7; 7 bases are shared with TRBD1. This CDR3 is built from 15 residues. V dropped 6 bases and J dropped 3; count of bases not matched to a gene: 11. From germline, CDR1 is MGHDK and CDR2 SYGVNS. The CDR3 DNA reads TGTGCCAGCAGCCCAAACCGGGACAGCGGCTACGAGCAGTACTTC. This codes for CASSPNRDSGYEQYF.

The chain couples TRBV19 to TRBJ2-7, with TRBD1 matching over 10 bases. The CDR3 loop spans 15 amino acids. Trimming at V came to 7 bases and at J to 5 bases, leaving 11 bases not matched to a gene. Germline V gives CDR1 LNHDA, CDR2 SQIVND (reference sequence). The CDR3: CASTPHGTGANEQYF. DNA of the CDR3: TGTGCCAGTACCCCTCACGGGACAGGGGCCAACGAGCAGTACTTC.

V usage is TRBV29-1 and J usage is TRBJ2-7; D not certain. The CDR3 consists of 15 residues. Trimming left V 0 bases short and J 0 bases short, with 12 bases between. Germline V gene sequence: CDR1 SQVTM, CDR2 ANQGSEA. For the CDR3, the DNA is TGCAGCGTTGAAGATTTTGCCGGGTACTCCTACGAGCAGTACTTC. Its protein is CSVEDFAGYSYEQYF.

The chain has TRBV28 and TRBJ1-3; 9 bases map to TRBD1. J lost 5 bases, V lost 6 bases, and 8 bases had no gene match. This CDR3 region has 15 residues. The V gene's germline CDR1 is MDHEN and CDR2 SYDVKM. This CDR3 reads CASRPGDRARNTIYF. CDR3 nucleotide sequence: TGTGCCAGCAGACCCGGGGACAGGGCGAGAAACACCATATATTTT.

This sequence joins TRBV28 and TRBJ1-5, with TRBD1 as a possible D gene (5 bases). The germline V gene has CDR1 MDHEN and CDR2 SYDVKM. This CDR3 is 13 amino acids long. V lost 5 bases and J lost 7, with 12 bases in between. The CDR3: CASSRQIKQPQHF. The CDR3 nucleotides read TGTGCCAGCAGTCGACAGATTAAACAGCCCCAGCATTTT.

The genes are TRBV18 and TRBJ2-1, with TRBD1 as a possible D gene (6 bases). This CDR3 is 13 amino acids long. Germline assignment: CDR1 KGHSH and CDR2 LQKENI. V dropped 3 bases and J dropped 9 bases, with 12 bases sitting between them. The CDR3 DNA reads TGTGCCAGCTCACCCAGGACAGAAGGTGAGCAGTTCTTC. This sequence encodes CASSPRTEGEQFF.

In regard to this clone: Additional DNA sequences in this sample encode the identical CDR3. The V gene is TRBV2, the J gene TRBJ2-3; weak D call: TRBD2 (5 bases). Germline lookup yields CDR1 SNHLY and CDR2 FYNNEI. V was shortened by 5 bases and J by 2 bases, with 8 bases between the two germline ends. This CDR3 is built from 13 residues. In DNA, the CDR3 is TGTGCCAGCAGTCTCGGGGTCACAGATACGCAGTATTTT. Its translation is CASSLGVTDTQYF.

On this clone itself: At the DNA level, this CDR3 is encoded by other sequences in the same sample as well. V gene TRBV5-1 combines with J gene TRBJ2-5; D remains unclear. V lost 1 base and J 3 bases, leaving 4 bases between the germline ends. The CDR3 sequence is 12 residues long. CDR1 is SGHRS, CDR2 YFSETQ, per germline. In DNA, the CDR3 is TGCGCCAGCAGCTTGCCAGAAGAGACCCAGTACTTC. Encoded protein: CASSLPEETQYF.

This chain joins TRBV28 and TRBJ2-7; D call uncertain. V shed 3 bases and J shed 1 base, with 13 bases lying between them. The CDR3 is 15 residues long. Germline CDR1 reads MDHEN; CDR2 reads SYDVKM. The CDR3 region is CASSLSLAGSYEQYF. Written as DNA, the CDR3 is TGTGCCAGCAGTTTGAGCCTCGCTGGATCCTACGAGCAGTACTTC.

This CDR3 is CASSPPRQGLGELFF. CDR3 coding DNA: TGTGCCAGCAGTCCCCCCCGACAGGGACTCGGAGAACTGTTTTTT. The chain carries TRBV28 and TRBJ1-4; 7 bases are shared with TRBD1. The trim removed 5 bases at V and 12 bases at J, leaving 15 bases unmatched. The CDR3 contains 15 residues. Germline V lookup: CDR1 MDHEN, CDR2 SYDVKM.

With regard to this clone: Other DNA sequences within the sample encode an identical CDR3. This chain uses TRBV28 with TRBJ1-5; no definite D call. V was shortened by 4 bases and J by 4 bases, with 5 bases between the two germline ends. This CDR3 has 12 amino acids. Germline lookup yields CDR1 MDHEN and CDR2 SYDVKM. CDR3 region: CASSSLNQPQHF. CDR3 bases: TGTGCCAGCAGTTCTTTGAATCAGCCCCAGCATTTT.

A remark on this clone: This CDR3 is also generated by other DNA sequences in the sample. The chain uses TRBV5-1 and TRBJ1-1; D gene ambiguous. V was pared by 0 bases and J by 5 bases, with 11 bases between. The CDR3 loop spans 14 amino acids. Germline values: CDR1 SGHRS, CDR2 YFSETQ. CDR3 nucleotides: TGCGCCAGCAGCTTGGCCGGGGTTGGGACTGAAGCTTTCTTT. This gives the protein CASSLAGVGTEAFF.

The V gene is TRBV19, the J gene TRBJ2-1, with TRBD1 identical over 7 bases. The J segment lost 8 bases and the V segment lost 10 bases, leaving 11 bases of the junction unmatched. The CDR3 has 13 amino acids. Germline V gene data show CDR1 as LNHDA and CDR2 as SQIVND (reference sequence). CDR3 sequence (DNA): TGTGCCACTACGACAGGGATCCACGATGAGCAGTTCTTC. It encodes CATTTGIHDEQFF.

This chain joins TRBV5-1 and TRBJ2-5; D gene ambiguous. The germline V and J ends were trimmed by 6 bases and 5 bases, with 26 bases remaining between them. CDR3 size: 17 residues. Germline V CDR1 and CDR2: SGHRS, YFSETQ. CDR3 sequence: CASNPTTRAPGQETQYF. CDR3 nucleotides: TGCGCCAGCAACCCCACCACCCGGGCCCCGGGCCAGGAGACCCAGTACTTC.